This T cell receptor beta chain originates from a study of low-dose radiotherapy and immunotherapy resistance in tumors. Study at large: A total of 6.5 Gy was given to Cohort 1 as 0.5 Gy per fraction every 2 weeks. Those assigned to Cohort 2 were treated with 1 Gy per fraction every two weeks (13 Gy in total over 26 weeks).

This clonotype appeared many times. Gene-specific TRAV and TRBV primers were used for first-strand cDNA, covering alpha and beta chains. With a constant-region primer and a V-primer adapter, TCRs were subjected to roughly 20 PCR cycles of amplification. TCRdb re-called the reads through MiXCR, storing one row per CDR3 protein. In the table there are tens of thousands of distinct CDR3 sequences, less than 20% of which are singletons. As to time point: after trial treatment. The treatment is: LDRT plus nivolumab, ipilimumab, low-dose cyclophosphamide and aspirin (RACIN trial). Per germline, CDR1 LNHNV and CDR2 YYDKDF (reference sequence). The CDR3 is made up of 16 amino acids. The V and J ends lost 4 bases and 0 bases, in that order; junction bases with no gene match: 4.

The source of this sequence is a male donor with prostate cancer. This chain joins TRBV15 and TRBJ1-5; 9 positions agree with TRBD1. Sequences were derived from PBMCs, sampled after low-dose radiotherapy plus immunotherapy. CDR3 sequence: CATSIRTGASNQPQHF. The CDR3 DNA reads TGTGCCACCAGCATCCGGACAGGGGCTAGCAATCAGCCCCAGCATTTT.